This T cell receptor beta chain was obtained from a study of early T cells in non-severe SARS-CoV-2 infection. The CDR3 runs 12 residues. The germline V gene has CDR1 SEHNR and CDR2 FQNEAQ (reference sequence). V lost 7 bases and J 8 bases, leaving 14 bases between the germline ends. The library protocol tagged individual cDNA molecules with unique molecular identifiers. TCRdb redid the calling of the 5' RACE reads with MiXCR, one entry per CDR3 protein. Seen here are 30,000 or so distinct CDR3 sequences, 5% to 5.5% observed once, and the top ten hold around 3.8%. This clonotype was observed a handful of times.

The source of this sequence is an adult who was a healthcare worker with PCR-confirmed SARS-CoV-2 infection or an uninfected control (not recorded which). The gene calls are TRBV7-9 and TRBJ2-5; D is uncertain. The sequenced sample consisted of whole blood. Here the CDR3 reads CASTPPGHTQYF. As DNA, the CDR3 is TGTGCCAGCACCCCGCCCGGGCATACCCAGTACTTC.